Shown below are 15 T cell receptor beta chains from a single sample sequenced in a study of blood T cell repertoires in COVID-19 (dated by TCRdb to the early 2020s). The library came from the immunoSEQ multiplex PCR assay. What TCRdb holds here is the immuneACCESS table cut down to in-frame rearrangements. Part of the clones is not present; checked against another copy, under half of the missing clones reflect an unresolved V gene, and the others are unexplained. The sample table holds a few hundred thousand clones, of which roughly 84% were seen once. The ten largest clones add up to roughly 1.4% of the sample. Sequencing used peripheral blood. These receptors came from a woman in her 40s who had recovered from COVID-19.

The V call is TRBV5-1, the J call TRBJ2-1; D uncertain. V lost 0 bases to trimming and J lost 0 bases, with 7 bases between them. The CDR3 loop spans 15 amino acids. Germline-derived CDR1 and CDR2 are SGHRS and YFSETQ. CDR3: CASSLVVGSYNEQFF. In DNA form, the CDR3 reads TGCGCCAGCAGCTTGGTAGTCGGCTCCTACAATGAGCAGTTCTTC.

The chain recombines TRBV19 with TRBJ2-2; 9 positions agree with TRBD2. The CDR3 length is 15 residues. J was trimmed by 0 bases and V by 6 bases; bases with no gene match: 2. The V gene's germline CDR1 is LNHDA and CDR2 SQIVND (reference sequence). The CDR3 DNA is TGTGCCAGTAGCTTAGCGGGGGCGAACACCGGGGAGCTGTTTTTT. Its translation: CASSLAGANTGELFF. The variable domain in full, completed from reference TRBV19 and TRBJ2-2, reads DGGITQSPKYLFRKEGQNVTLSCEQNLNHDAMYWYRQDPGQGLRLIYYSQIVNDFQKGDIAEGYSVSREKKESFPLTVTSAQKNPTAFYLCASSLAGANTGELFFGEGSRLTVL.

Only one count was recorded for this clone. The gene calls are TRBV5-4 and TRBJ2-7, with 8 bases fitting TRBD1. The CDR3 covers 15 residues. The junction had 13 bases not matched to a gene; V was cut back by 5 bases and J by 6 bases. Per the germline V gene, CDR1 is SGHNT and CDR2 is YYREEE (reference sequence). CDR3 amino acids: CASSSIGQGSLEQYF. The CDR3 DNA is TGTGCCAGCAGTTCTATAGGACAGGGATCCCTCGAGCAGTACTTC. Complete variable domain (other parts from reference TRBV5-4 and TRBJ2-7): ETGVTQSPTHLIKTRGQQVTLRCSSQSGHNTVSWYQQALGQGPQFIFQYYREEENGRGNFPPRFSGLQFPNYSSELNVNALELDDSALYLCASSSIGQGSLEQYFGPGTRLTVT.

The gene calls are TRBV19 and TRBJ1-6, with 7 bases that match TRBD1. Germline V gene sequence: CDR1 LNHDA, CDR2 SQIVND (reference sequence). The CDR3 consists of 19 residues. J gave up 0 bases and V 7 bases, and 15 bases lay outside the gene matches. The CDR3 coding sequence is TGTGCCAGTAACGGAGGGCGACAGGGATCGAGCTCCTATAATTCACCCCTCCACTTT. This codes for CASNGGRQGSSSYNSPLHF.

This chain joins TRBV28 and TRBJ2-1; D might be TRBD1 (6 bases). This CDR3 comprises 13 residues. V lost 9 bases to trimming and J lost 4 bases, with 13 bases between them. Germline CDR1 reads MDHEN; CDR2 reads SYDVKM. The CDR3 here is CASTLDSYNEQFF. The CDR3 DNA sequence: TGTGCCAGTACCCTGGACAGTTACAATGAGCAGTTCTTC.

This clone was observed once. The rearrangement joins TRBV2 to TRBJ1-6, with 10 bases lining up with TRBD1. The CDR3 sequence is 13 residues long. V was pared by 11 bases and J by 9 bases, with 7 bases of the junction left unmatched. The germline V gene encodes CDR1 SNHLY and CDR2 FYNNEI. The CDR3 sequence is CAGTGQGSSPLHF. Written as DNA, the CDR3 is TGTGCCGGAACGGGACAGGGGTCTTCACCCCTCCACTTT.

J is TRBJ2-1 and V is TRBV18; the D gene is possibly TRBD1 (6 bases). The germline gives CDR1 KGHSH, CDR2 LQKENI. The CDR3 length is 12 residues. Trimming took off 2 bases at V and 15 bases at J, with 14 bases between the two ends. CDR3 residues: CASSPYGDKAFF. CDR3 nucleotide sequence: TGTGCCAGCTCACCATATGGGGACAAGGCGTTCTTC.

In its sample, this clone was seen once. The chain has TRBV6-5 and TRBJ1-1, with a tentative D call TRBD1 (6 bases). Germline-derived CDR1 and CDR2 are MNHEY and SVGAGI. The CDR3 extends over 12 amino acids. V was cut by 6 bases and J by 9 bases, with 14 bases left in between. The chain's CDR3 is CASSDNRVKAFF. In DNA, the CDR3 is TGTGCCAGCAGCGATAACAGGGTGAAAGCTTTCTTT.

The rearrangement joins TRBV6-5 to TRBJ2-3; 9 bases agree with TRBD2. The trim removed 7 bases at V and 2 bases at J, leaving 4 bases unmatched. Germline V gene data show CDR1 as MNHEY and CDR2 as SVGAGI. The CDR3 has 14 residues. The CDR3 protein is CASKAGGPTDTQYF. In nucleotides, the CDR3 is TGTGCCAGCAAGGCGGGGGGGCCCACAGATACGCAGTATTTT.

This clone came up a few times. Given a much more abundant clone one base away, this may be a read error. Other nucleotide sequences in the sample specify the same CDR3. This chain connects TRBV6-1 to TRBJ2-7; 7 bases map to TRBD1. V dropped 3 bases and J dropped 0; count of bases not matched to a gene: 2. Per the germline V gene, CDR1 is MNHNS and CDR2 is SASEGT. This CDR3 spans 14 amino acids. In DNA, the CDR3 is TGTGCCAGCAGTGAGGGGGACAGCTCCTACGAGCAGTACTTC. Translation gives CASSEGDSSYEQYF.

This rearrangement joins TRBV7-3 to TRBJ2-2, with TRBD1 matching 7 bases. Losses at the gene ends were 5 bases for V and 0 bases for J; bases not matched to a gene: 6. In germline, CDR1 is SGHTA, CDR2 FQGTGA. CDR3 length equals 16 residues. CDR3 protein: CASSTRQGPNTGELFF. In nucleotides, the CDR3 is TGTGCCAGCAGCACCCGACAGGGCCCGAACACCGGGGAGCTGTTTTTT.

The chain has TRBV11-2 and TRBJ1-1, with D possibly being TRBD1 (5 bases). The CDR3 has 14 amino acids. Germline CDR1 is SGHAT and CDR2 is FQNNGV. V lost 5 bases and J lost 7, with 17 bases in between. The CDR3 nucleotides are TGTGCCAGCAGCGCTATTAGGGGTACGGATGAAGCTTTCTTT. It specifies CASSAIRGTDEAFF.

The CDR3 nucleotides are TGTGCCAGCAGCCAGGGGGGGAACACCGGGGAGCTGTTTTTT. This gives the protein CASSQGGNTGELFF. The rearrangement uses TRBV3-1 (or the pseudogene TRBV3-2) and TRBJ2-2, with a weak D call TRBD2 (6 bases). CDR3 size: 14 residues. Germline values: CDR1 LGHDT, CDR2 YNNKEL (reference sequence). Trimming left V 3 bases short and J 1 base short, with 6 bases between.

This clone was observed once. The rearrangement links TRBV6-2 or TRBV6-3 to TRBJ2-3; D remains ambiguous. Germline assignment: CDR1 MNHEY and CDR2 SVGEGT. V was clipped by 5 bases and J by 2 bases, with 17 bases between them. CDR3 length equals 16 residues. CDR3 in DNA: TGTGCCAGCAGTAGCCCCCGACTCGGAATCACAGATACGCAGTATTTT. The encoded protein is CASSSPRLGITDTQYF.

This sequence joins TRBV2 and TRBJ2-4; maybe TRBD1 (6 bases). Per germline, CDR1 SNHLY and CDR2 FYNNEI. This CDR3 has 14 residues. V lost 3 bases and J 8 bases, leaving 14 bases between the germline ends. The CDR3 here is CASSDQGSRDIQYF. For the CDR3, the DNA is TGTGCCAGCAGTGATCAGGGGTCGAGGGACATTCAGTACTTC. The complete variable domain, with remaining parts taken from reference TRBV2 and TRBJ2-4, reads EPEVTQTPSHQVTQMGQEVILRCVPISNHLYFYWYRQILGQKVEFLVSFYNNEISEKSEIFDDQFSVERPDGSNFTLKIRSTKLEDSAMYFCASSDQGSRDIQYFGAGTRLSVL.